The 21 T cell receptor beta chains below were found in one sample sequenced in a study of T cells after yellow fever vaccination. TCRdb reprocessed the 5' RACE reads with MiXCR, giving one entry per CDR3 protein. The data hold roughly 330,000 distinct CDR3 sequences, with approximately 3.9% observed a single time. The sequences come from PBMCs, collected 5 days after the yellow fever booster vaccination. The receptor set was obtained from a man between 18 and 29 years old who received the YFV17D yellow fever vaccine.

J is TRBJ2-1 and V is TRBV24-1; TRBD1 matches 12 bases. V lost 4 bases to trimming and J lost 3 bases; unmatched junction nucleotides: 12. Germline V gene data show CDR1 as KGHDR and CDR2 as SFDVKD. The CDR3 spans 19 residues. CDR3 region: CATSESGTGGEVFYNEQFF. CDR3 nucleotide sequence: TGTGCCACCAGTGAGTCTGGGACAGGGGGCGAAGTCTTCTACAATGAGCAGTTCTTC.

The chain uses TRBV7-8 and TRBJ2-3; TRBD2 matches 7 bases. With V trimmed by 5 bases and J by 1 base, 15 bases remained unmatched. The germline V gene encodes CDR1 SGHVS and CDR2 FQNEAQ. The CDR3 contains 18 residues. CDR3 DNA: TGTGCCAGCAGCCCGAGGTGGGCGGGCGGGGGAGGCACAGATACGCAGTATTTT. Protein sequence: CASSPRWAGGGGTDTQYF.

This clonotype was counted at least ten times. J is TRBJ2-7 and V is TRBV6-5; 7 nucleotides align to TRBD2. CDR1 and CDR2 from the germline V gene are MNHEY and SVGAGI. V lost 5 bases, J lost 9 bases, and 19 bases stayed unmatched. CDR3 size: 16 residues. This chain's CDR3 is CASSPTSRVEAWVQYF. CDR3 DNA sequence: TGTGCCAGCAGTCCGACTAGCCGTGTGGAAGCTTGGGTGCAGTACTTC.

The sample holds many counts of this clonotype. CDR3 sequence (DNA): TGTGCCAGCAGCTTAAGCCCCAGAGATACGCAGTATTTT. Protein product: CASSLSPRDTQYF. This chain joins TRBV7-3 and TRBJ2-3; unclear D gene. CDR1 SGHTA and CDR2 FQGTGA come from the germline V gene. The V gene lost 1 base and the J gene lost 5 bases, with 7 bases spanning the gap. The CDR3 extends over 13 amino acids.

V is TRBV19 and J is TRBJ2-5; TRBD2 matches 12 bases. V gave up 4 bases and J gave up 8 bases; unmatched junction bases: 5. The CDR3 loop spans 14 amino acids. CDR1 is LNHDA and CDR2 is SQIVND in the germline V gene (reference sequence). CDR3 DNA sequence: TGTGCCAGTAGTACGACTAGCGGGGGCCGAACCCAGTACTTC. Amino acids: CASSTTSGGRTQYF. Supplemented by reference TRBV19 and TRBJ2-5, the full variable domain reads DGGITQSPKYLFRKEGQNVTLSCEQNLNHDAMYWYRQDPGQGLRLIYYSQIVNDFQKGDIAEGYSVSREKKESFPLTVTSAQKNPTAFYLCASSTTSGGRTQYFGPGTRLLVL.

This clonotype was seen more than once but under ten times. This chain joins TRBV6-2 or TRBV6-3 and TRBJ2-3, with a possible D match to TRBD2 (5 bases). Trimming shortened V by 8 bases and J by 5 bases, and 11 bases separated the two germline ends. Germline CDR1 MNHEY, CDR2 SVGEGT. The CDR3 is 12 amino acids. The CDR3 DNA is TGTGCCAGCGAGGGCCCCGAAGATACGCAGTATTTT. This encodes CASEGPEDTQYF.

This chain joins TRBV11-2 and TRBJ1-2, with 7 bases matching TRBD1. The germline gives CDR1 SGHAT, CDR2 FQNNGV. This CDR3 spans 15 amino acids. J gave up 1 base and V 3 bases, and 5 bases lay outside the gene matches. CDR3 loop: CASSFSGGLNYGYTF. CDR3 in DNA: TGTGCCAGCAGCTTTTCAGGGGGGCTTAACTATGGCTACACCTTC.

This clonotype has at least ten counts. V is TRBV7-2 and J is TRBJ2-1, with D hard to call. The V end was cut by 6 bases, the J end by 8 bases, with 8 bases between. The CDR3 spans 11 residues. Germline CDR1 reads SGHTA; CDR2 reads FQGNSA. CDR3 region: CASSLRYEQFF. The CDR3 region has the DNA TGTGCCAGCAGTCTCAGGTATGAGCAGTTCTTC.

This clonotype has at least ten counts. The V call is TRBV5-1, the J call TRBJ2-1; tentative D call: TRBD1 (6 bases). V was pared by 2 bases and J by 0 bases, with 6 bases between. The CDR3 is made up of 14 amino acids. CDR1 and CDR2 (germline): SGHRS, YFSETQ. CDR3 loop: CASSLQGSYNEQFF. The CDR3 nucleotides are TGCGCCAGCAGCTTACAGGGCTCCTACAATGAGCAGTTCTTC.

This clonotype was seen ten or more times. The V gene is TRBV7-2, the J gene TRBJ2-7, with D possibly TRBD1 on 5 matching bases. The CDR3 runs 13 residues. Between the trimmed V and J ends, which lost 7 bases and 2 bases, there was a span of 12 bases. Germline CDR1 reads SGHTA; CDR2 reads FQGNSA. The CDR3, as DNA: TGTGCCAGCACCAGGGCAGGCGCCTACGAGCAGTACTTC. Its protein is CASTRAGAYEQYF.

The CDR3 sequence is CASSEFRQPLNEQYV. The CDR3 nucleotides are TGTGCCAGCAGTGAATTCCGACAGCCTCTGAACGAGCAGTACGTC. J is TRBJ2-7 and V is TRBV25-1; possibly TRBD1 for D (5 bases). The V and J ends lost 1 base and 5 bases respectively, with 15 bases between them. Per the germline V gene, CDR1 is MGHDK and CDR2 is SYGVNS. CDR3 length: 15 residues.

This sequence joins TRBV29-1 and TRBJ1-4, with a weak D call TRBD1 (6 bases). V shed 0 bases and J shed 0 bases, with 11 bases lying between them. CDR3 length: 16 amino acids. Germline assignment: CDR1 SQVTM and CDR2 ANQGSEA. The DNA for the CDR3 is TGCAGCGTTGAAGATCCCGACAGGTCAACTAATGAAAAACTGTTTTTT. It codes for CSVEDPDRSTNEKLFF.

This clonotype occurred a few times. This chain uses TRBV20-1 with TRBJ1-6, with unresolved D. CDR3 length: 12 amino acids. Trimming cost V 1 base and J 7 bases, with 5 bases left between them. Germline V gives CDR1 DFQATT, CDR2 SNEGSKA (reference sequence). DNA of the CDR3: TGCAGTGCTAGAGTTAAGAATTCACCCCTCCACTTT. Translated: CSARVKNSPLHF.

The chain employs TRBV4-3 and TRBJ2-1; TRBD1 might be the D (7 bases). This CDR3 region has 16 residues. With 4 bases removed from V and 6 bases from J, the gap between germline ends came to 19 bases. CDR1 is LGHNA and CDR2 is YSLEER in the germline V gene. The CDR3 loop reads CASSLRRDSEFNEQFF. The CDR3, as DNA: TGCGCCAGCAGCCTCAGGCGGGACAGCGAATTCAATGAGCAGTTCTTC.

This clonotype was seen many times. V usage is TRBV7-2 and J usage is TRBJ2-1, with a tentative D call TRBD1 (6 bases). Germline V gene data show CDR1 as SGHTA and CDR2 as FQGNSA. V lost 1 base, J lost 8 bases, and 15 bases lay in between. CDR3 size: 15 residues. The CDR3 reads CASSLGRGQLDEQFF. The CDR3 coding sequence is TGTGCCAGCAGCTTAGGTCGGGGACAACTCGATGAGCAGTTCTTC.

The chain couples TRBV5-1 to TRBJ1-4; TRBD1 is a possible D gene (5 bases). CDR1 is SGHRS and CDR2 is YFSETQ in the germline V gene. The V end was cut by 7 bases, the J end by 6 bases, with 13 bases between. The CDR3 covers 13 residues. CDR3 protein: CASRGASDEKLFF. CDR3 DNA: TGCGCCAGCCGAGGGGCGTCGGATGAAAAACTGTTTTTT.

This clonotype has a handful of counts. V is TRBV2 and J is TRBJ2-1, with 10 bases aligning to TRBD2. The germline V gene has CDR1 SNHLY and CDR2 FYNNEI. This CDR3 has 16 residues. V lost 6 bases to trimming and J lost 8 bases; unmatched junction nucleotides: 13. The CDR3 DNA reads TGTGCCAGCAGCCTTAGGCCAGCGGGGGGGCAGGATGAGCAGTTCTTC. Translated: CASSLRPAGGQDEQFF. Full variable domain (missing parts from reference TRBV2 and TRBJ2-1): EPEVTQTPSHQVTQMGQEVILRCVPISNHLYFYWYRQILGQKVEFLVSFYNNEISEKSEIFDDQFSVERPDGSNFTLKIRSTKLEDSAMYFCASSLRPAGGQDEQFFGPGTRLTVL.

This clonotype has at least ten counts. The genes are TRBV14 and TRBJ2-5; D remains unclear. V was pared by 0 bases and J by 5 bases, with 22 bases between. Germline loops: CDR1 SGHDN, CDR2 FVKESK. The CDR3 covers 18 residues. The CDR3 DNA follows: TGTGCCAGCAGCCAAGACCCCCCTGGGGTAGCCATAGTGGAGACCCAGTACTTC. Translated: CASSQDPPGVAIVETQYF.

This clonotype was picked up many times. This chain connects TRBV2 to TRBJ2-5; TRBD2 is a possible D gene (5 bases). This CDR3 has 12 amino acids. Germline V gene sequence: CDR1 SNHLY, CDR2 FYNNEI. The V gene lost 3 bases and the J gene lost 5 bases, with 7 bases spanning the gap. The CDR3 DNA sequence: TGTGCCAGCAGTGAGGGAGCGGAGACCCAGTACTTC. Its protein is CASSEGAETQYF.

The chain couples TRBV20-1 to TRBJ2-1, with TRBD2 matching 7 bases. After removal of 6 bases from V and 1 base from J, the junction contained 6 bases not matched to a gene. Germline CDR1 is DFQATT and CDR2 is SNEGSKA (reference sequence). This CDR3 spans 14 amino acids. CDR3 amino acids: CSAYSGPSYNEQFF. As DNA, the CDR3 is TGCAGTGCCTATAGCGGGCCGTCCTACAATGAGCAGTTCTTC.

The rearrangement joins TRBV6-5 to TRBJ2-5; D is possibly TRBD1 (5 bases). Trimming took off 5 bases at V and 7 bases at J, with 14 bases between the two ends. Germline V CDR1 and CDR2: MNHEY, SVGAGI. The CDR3 has 13 residues. The CDR3 is CASSEQEGATQYF. The CDR3 nucleotides read TGTGCCAGCAGTGAACAAGAAGGGGCGACCCAGTACTTC.